This T cell receptor (beta chain) comes out of a study of T cell responses to AZD1222 COVID-19 vaccine. TCRdb keeps only in-frame clones here, not all; method: immunoSEQ multiplex PCR. The table lists about 130,000 clones, roughly 84% of them singletons. The CDR3 length is 19 residues. V dropped 0 bases and J dropped 5; count of bases not matched to a gene: 14. Per the germline V gene, CDR1 is SGHDN and CDR2 is FVKESK. This specimen consisted of peripheral blood, obtained on day 0 of AZD1222 vaccination. The chain combines TRBV14 with TRBJ2-2, with 8 bases fitting TRBD2. The clonotype comes from an adult in good health. The CDR3 region has the DNA TGTGCCAGCAGCCAAGATATCGGTTGGGGGACTAGAGGGACCGGGGAGCTGTTTTTT. Translation gives CASSQDIGWGTRGTGELFF.